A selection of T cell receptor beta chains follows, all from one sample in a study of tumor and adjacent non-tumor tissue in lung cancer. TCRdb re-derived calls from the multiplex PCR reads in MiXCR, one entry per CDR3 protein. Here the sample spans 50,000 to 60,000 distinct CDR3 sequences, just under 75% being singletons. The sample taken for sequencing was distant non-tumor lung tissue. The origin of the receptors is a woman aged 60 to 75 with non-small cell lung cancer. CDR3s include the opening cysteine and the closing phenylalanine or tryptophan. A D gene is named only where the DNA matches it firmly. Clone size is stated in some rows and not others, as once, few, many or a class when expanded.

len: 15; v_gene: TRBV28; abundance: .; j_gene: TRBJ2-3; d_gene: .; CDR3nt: TGTGCCAGCAGTCCTGGGGACTCGGGTCTAGATACGCGGCATTTT; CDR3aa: CASSPGDSGLDTRHF
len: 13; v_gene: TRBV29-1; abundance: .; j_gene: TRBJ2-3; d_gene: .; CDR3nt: TGCAGCGTTCGGGGATTCGACACGGATACGCAGTATTTT; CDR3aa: CSVRGFDTDTQYF
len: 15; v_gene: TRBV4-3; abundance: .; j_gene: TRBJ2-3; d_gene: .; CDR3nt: TGCGCCAGCAGCCAAGAGGGAGGCCCCACAGATATACAGTATTTT; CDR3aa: CASSQEGGPTDIQYF
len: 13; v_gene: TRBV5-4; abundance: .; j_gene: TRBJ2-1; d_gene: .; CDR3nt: TGTGCCTGCAGCTTGGGCCTGAGGAATGAGCAGTTCTTC; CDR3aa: CACSLGLRNEQFF
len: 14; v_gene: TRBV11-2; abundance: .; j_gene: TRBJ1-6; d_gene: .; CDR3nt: TGTGCCAGCGGCTTAGAAACAAGTGATTCACCCCTCCACTTT; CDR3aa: CASGLETSDSPLHF
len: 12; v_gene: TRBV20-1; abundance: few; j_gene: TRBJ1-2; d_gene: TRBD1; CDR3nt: TGCAGTGCTAGAGAGACAGGGGATCGCTACACCTTC; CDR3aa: CSARETGDRYTF
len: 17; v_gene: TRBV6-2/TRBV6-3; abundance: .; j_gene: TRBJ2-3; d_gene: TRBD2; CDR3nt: TGTGCCAGCAGTCCAATTCAAAGCGGGAGCAACACAGATACGCAGTATTTT; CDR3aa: CASSPIQSGSNTDTQYF
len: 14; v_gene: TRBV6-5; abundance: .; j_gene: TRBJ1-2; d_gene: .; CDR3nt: TGTACCAGCAGTTACTCTGTTCGGGCTTATGGCTACACCTTC; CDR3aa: CTSSYSVRAYGYTF
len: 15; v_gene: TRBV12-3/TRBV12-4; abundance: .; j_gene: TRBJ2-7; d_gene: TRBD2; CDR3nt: TGTATCAGCAGTTTCGTCCTAGCGGGGGACTACGAGCAGTACTTC; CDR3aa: CISSFVLAGDYEQYF
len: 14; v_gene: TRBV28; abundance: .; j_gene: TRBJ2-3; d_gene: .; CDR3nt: TGTGCCAGCACCCACGACGGGCCTGGAGATACGCAGTATTTT; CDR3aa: CASTHDGPGDTQYF
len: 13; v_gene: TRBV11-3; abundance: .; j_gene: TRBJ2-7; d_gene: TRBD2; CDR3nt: TGTGCCAGCAGCCAGCGACTAGCTCTCGAGGAGTACTTC; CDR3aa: CASSQRLALEEYF
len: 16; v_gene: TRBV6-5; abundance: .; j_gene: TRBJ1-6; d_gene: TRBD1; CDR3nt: TGTGCCAGCAGTTACTCGACTGGGACAGGGCTGATAAACCTCCACTTT; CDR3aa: CASSYSTGTGLINLHF
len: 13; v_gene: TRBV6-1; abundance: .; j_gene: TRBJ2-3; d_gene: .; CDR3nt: TGTGCCGTGACGGACGGGGCCAATCAGCCCCAGTATTTT; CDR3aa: CAVTDGANQPQYF
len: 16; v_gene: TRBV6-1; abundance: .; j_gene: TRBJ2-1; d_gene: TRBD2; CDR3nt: TGTGCCAGCAGTGCGTCTATAGCGGGAGGAAACAATGAGCAGTTCTTC; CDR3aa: CASSASIAGGNNEQFF
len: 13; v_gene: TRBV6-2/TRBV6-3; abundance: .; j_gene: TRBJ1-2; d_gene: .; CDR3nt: TGTGCCAGCAGTTACGAGGGAATCTATGCCAACACCTTC; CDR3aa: CASSYEGIYANTF
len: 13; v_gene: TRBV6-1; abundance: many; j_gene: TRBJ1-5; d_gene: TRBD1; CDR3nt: TGTGCCGTGACGGACAGGGCCAATCAGCCCCAGCATTTT; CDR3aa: CAVTDRANQPQHF
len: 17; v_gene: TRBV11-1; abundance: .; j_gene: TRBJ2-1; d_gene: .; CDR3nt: TGCACCAGCAGTCGGGGTTTCGCAGCGGGCTCCTACAATGAGCAGTTCTTC; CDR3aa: CTSSRGFAAGSYNEQFF
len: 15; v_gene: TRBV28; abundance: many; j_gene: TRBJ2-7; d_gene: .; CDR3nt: TGTGCCAGCAGTCCCCCAGGGGTGACCTCCTACGAGCAGTACTTC; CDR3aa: CASSPPGVTSYEQYF
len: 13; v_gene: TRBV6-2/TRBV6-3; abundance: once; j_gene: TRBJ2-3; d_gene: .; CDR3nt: TGTGCTAGCAGTATAAGGGGGGAATTAACGCTGTATTTT; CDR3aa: CASSIRGELTLYF
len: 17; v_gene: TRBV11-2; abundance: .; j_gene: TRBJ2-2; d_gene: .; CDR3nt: TGTGCCAGCAGCTCTCCCCAGGGGGGGAGGAACACCGGGGAACTGCTTTTT; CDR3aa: CASSSPQGGRNTGELLF
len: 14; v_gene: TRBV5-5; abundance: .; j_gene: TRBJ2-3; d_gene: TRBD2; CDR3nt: TGTGCCTGCAGCTTGGGACTAGCAGGAGATACGCAGTATTTT; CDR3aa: CACSLGLAGDTQYF
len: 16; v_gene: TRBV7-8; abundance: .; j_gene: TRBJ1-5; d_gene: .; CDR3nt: TGTGCCAGCAGCTTAGCAGGGGCGCAGGGCAATCAGCCCCAGCATTTT; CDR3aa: CASSLAGAQGNQPQHF
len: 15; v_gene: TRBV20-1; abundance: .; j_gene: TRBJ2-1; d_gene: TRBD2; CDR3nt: TGCAGTGCTAGAGGGGCCGGGACTACCGAAAATGAGCAGTTCTTC; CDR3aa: CSARGAGTTENEQFF
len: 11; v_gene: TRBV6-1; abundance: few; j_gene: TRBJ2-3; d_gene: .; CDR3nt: TGTGTCAGCAGTAACACAGAAACGCAGTATTTT; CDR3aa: CVSSNTETQYF
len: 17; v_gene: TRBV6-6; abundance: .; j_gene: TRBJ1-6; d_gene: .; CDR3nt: TGTGCCAACAGTTTTGATCAAGGGAGCTCCTATAATTCACCCCTCCACTTT; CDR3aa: CANSFDQGSSYNSPLHF
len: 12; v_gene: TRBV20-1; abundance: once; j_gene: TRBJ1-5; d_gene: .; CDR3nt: TGCAGTGCTGGCTGTAGGGGTCAGCCCCAGTACTTT; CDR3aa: CSAGCRGQPQYF
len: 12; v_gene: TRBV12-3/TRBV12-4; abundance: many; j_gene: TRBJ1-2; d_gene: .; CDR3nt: TGTGCCAGCAGTACGCGTCACCATGGCTACACCTTC; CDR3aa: CASSTRHHGYTF
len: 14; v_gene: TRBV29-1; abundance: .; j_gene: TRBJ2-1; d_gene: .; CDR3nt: TGCAGCGTAGGTTTAGGGGGAGGGGACAATAAGCAGTTCTTC; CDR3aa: CSVGLGGGDNKQFF
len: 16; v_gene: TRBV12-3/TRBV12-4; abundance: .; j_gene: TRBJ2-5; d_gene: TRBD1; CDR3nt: TGTGGCAGCAGGGACGGACAGGCCCTGTATCAAGAGACCCAGTATTTC; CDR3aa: CGSRDGQALYQETQYF
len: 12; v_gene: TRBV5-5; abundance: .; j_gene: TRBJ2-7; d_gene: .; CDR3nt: TGTGCCAGCAGCTCAAGGGTTCGCGAGCAGTACTTC; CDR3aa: CASSSRVREQYF
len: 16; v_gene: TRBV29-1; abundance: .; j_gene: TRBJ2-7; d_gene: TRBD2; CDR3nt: TGCAGCATTGAATTCGCTAGCGGGAGGTCTACCGCTGATCAGTACTTC; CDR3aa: CSIEFASGRSTADQYF
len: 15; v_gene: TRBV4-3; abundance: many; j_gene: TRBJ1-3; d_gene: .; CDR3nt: TGCGCCAGCAGCCCCGGTTTGGGGTCCGGAAACACCATATATTTT; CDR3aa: CASSPGLGSGNTIYF